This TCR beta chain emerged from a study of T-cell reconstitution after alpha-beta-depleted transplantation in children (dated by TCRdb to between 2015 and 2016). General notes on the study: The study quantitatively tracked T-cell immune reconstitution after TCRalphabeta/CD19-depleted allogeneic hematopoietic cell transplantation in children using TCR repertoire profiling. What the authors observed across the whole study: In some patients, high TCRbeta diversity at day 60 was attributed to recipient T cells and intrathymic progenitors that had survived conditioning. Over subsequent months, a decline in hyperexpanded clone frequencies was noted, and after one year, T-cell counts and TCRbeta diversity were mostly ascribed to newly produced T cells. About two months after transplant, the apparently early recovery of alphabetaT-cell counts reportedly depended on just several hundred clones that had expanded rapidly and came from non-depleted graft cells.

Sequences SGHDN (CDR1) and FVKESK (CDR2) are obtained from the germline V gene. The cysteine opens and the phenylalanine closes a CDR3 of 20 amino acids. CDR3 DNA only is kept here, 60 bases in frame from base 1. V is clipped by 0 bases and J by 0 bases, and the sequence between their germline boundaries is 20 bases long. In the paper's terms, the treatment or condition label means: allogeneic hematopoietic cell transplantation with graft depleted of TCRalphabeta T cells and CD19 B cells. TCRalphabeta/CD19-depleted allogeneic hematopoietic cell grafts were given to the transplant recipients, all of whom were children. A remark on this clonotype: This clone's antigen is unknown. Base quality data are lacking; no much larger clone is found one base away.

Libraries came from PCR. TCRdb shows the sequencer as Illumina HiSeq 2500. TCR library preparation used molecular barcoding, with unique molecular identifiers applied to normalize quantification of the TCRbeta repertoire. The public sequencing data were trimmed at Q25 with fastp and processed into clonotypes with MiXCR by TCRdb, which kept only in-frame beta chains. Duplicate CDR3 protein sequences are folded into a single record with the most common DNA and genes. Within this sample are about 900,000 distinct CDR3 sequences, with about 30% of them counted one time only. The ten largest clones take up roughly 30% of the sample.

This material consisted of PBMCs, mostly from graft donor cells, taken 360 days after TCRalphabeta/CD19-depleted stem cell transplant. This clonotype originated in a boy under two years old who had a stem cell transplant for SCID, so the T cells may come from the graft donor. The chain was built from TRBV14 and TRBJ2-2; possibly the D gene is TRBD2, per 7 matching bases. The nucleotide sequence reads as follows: TGTGCCAGCAGCCAAGATCCTATTCTCGGCGGGGGCCCGAACACCGGGGAGCTGTTTTTT. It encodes CASSQDPILGGGPNTGELFF.